The rows below give T cell receptor beta chains drawn from one sample of a study of tumor-infiltrating lymphocytes in primary liver carcinoma. TCRdb analysed the multiplex PCR reads with MiXCR anew, one entry per CDR3 protein. The sample shows about 120,000 distinct CDR3 sequences, 55% to 65% of them seen only once. Sequenced input: liver tumor tissue from sampling region 1. The receptors here all came from a woman aged 60 to 75 with primary liver carcinoma and hepatitis B virus infection. CDR3s include the opening cysteine and the closing phenylalanine or tryptophan. The order of the fields is J gene, D gene, clone size, V gene, CDR3 protein, CDR3 DNA. The D gene is left open where the match is weak. The listing skips clone size in some rows; elsewhere it reads once, few, many or a size class.

TRBJ2-7 | . | . | TRBV11-2 | CASNREGPYEQYF | TGTGCCAGCAATAGAGAGGGGCCTTACGAGCAGTACTTC
TRBJ2-3 | TRBD1 | many | TRBV29-1 | CSVTPGTGADTQYF | TGCAGCGTTACCCCCGGGACAGGGGCAGATACGCAGTATTTT
TRBJ2-6 | TRBD1 | . | TRBV11-2 | CASSLPGQSLSGANVQTF | TGTGCCAGCAGCTTGCCGGGACAGAGCCTCTCTGGGGCCAACGTCCAAACTTTC
TRBJ2-7 | . | . | TRBV5-1 | CASSPSSFTYEQYF | TGCGCCAGCAGCCCCTCCAGCTTCACCTACGAGCAGTACTTC
TRBJ1-2 | . | few | TRBV7-9 | CASSLAGQNYGYTF | TGTGCCAGCAGCTTAGCTGGCCAGAACTATGGCTACACCTTC
TRBJ2-7 | . | once | TRBV4-1 | CASRYLPGQNNYEQYF | TGCGCCAGCAGATACCTCCCGGGACAAAATAACTACGAGCAGTACTTC
TRBJ2-1 | . | few | TRBV10-3 | CAIGGRSGGTYNEQFF | TGTGCCATCGGGGGCAGAAGCGGAGGAACCTACAATGAGCAGTTCTTC
TRBJ1-2 | . | many | TRBV5-6 | CASSLRQNYGYTF | TGTGCCAGCAGCTTAAGGCAGAACTATGGCTACACCTTC
TRBJ2-3 | . | medium-sized | TRBV5-6 | CASSLLGTSSTDTQYF | TGTGCCAGCAGCTTGTTAGGCACCTCTAGCACAGATACGCAGTATTTT
TRBJ2-3 | . | many | TRBV12-5 | CASGFTDTDTQYF | TGTGCTAGTGGTTTTACGGATACAGATACGCAGTATTTT
TRBJ2-7 | . | . | TRBV11-2 | CAINQLWGRDSYEQYF | TGTGCCATCAACCAACTGTGGGGACGGGACTCCTACGAGCAGTACTTC
TRBJ2-3 | TRBD1 | . | TRBV6-1 | CASSEYTGTGWDTQYF | TGTGCCAGCAGTGAATACACCGGGACAGGGTGGGATACGCAGTATTTT
TRBJ1-2 | . | . | TRBV11-2 | CASNLGSGTGGAFGYTF | TGTGCCAGCAACTTAGGTTCCGGGACTGGGGGCGCGTTTGGCTACACCTTC
TRBJ2-7 | TRBD1 | . | TRBV5-4 | CTSSLGMGQGSYEQYF | TGTACCAGCAGCTTGGGTATGGGACAGGGCTCCTACGAGCAGTACTTC
TRBJ2-6 | . | . | TRBV18 | CASPRGSGANVLTF | TGTGCCAGCCCACGCGGCTCTGGGGCCAACGTCCTGACTTTC
TRBJ2-3 | TRBD1 | few | TRBV11-2 | CARRRDRADTQYF | TGTGCCCGCAGGAGAGACAGGGCAGATACGCAGTATTTT
TRBJ2-1 | . | many | TRBV6-5 | CASMARANEQFF | TGTGCCAGCATGGCTAGGGCTAATGAGCAGTTCTTC
TRBJ1-5 | . | few | TRBV6-6 | CASRESGGNQPQHF | TGTGCCAGCAGGGAGTCCGGAGGCAATCAGCCCCAGCATTTT
TRBJ2-5 | . | . | TRBV6-6 | CASSYSGGVGQETRYF | TGTGCCAGCAGTTACTCGGGGGGAGTAGGTCAAGAGACCCGGTACTTC
TRBJ2-1 | . | few | TRBV7-9 | CASSPAGGKNEQFF | TGTGCCAGCAGCCCGGCAGGGGGGAAGAATGAGCAGTTCTTC
TRBJ2-3 | . | once | TRBV20-1 | CSASTDMQYF | TGCAGTGCTAGCACAGATATGCAGTATTTT